Listed below are T cell receptor beta chains from one sample, sequenced in a study of beta chain features in type 1 diabetes. Here immunoSEQ multiplex PCR was the method, and the copy in TCRdb shows in-frame clones only, minus some. The top ten clones hold around 0.0099% of a sample with 350,000 to 400,000 clones, around an eighth of them seen once. The material sequenced was naive CD4+ T cells from blood. These receptors all come from a young woman with type 1 diabetes. Each CDR3 is given with its conserved first and last residue. D genes are given only for firm matches. Clone size appears in some rows only: once, few, many, or a class for an expanded clone.

v_call: TRBV7-9
clone_size: few
d_call: .
j_call: TRBJ1-4
cdr3_aa: CASSLAGRGSTNEKLFF
cdr3_nt: TGTGCCAGCAGCTTAGCGGGGCGGGGGTCAACTAATGAAAAACTGTTTTTT

v_call: TRBV7-2
clone_size: .
d_call: .
j_call: TRBJ1-2
cdr3_aa: CASSPDSDYGYTF
cdr3_nt: TGTGCCAGCAGCCCTGACAGTGACTATGGCTACACCTTC

v_call: TRBV9
clone_size: few
d_call: TRBD1
j_call: TRBJ2-3
cdr3_aa: CASSVGGGADTQYF
cdr3_nt: TGTGCCAGCAGCGTAGGAGGGGGCGCAGATACGCAGTATTTT

v_call: TRBV25-1
clone_size: few
d_call: .
j_call: TRBJ2-1
cdr3_aa: CASSNTKIRYNEQFF
cdr3_nt: TGTGCCAGCAGTAACACAAAAATTCGTTACAATGAGCAGTTCTTC

v_call: TRBV7-9
clone_size: .
d_call: .
j_call: TRBJ1-1
cdr3_aa: CASSQALVNTEAFF
cdr3_nt: TGTGCCAGCAGCCAAGCCTTGGTGAACACTGAAGCTTTCTTT

v_call: TRBV30
clone_size: few
d_call: TRBD1
j_call: TRBJ1-5
cdr3_aa: CAWSALRTGTGYSNQPQHF
cdr3_nt: TGTGCCTGGAGCGCTCTGAGGACAGGCACGGGCTATAGCAATCAGCCCCAGCATTTT

v_call: TRBV2
clone_size: .
d_call: .
j_call: TRBJ1-5
cdr3_aa: CASGGNQPQHF
cdr3_nt: TGTGCCAGCGGGGGGAACCAGCCCCAGCATTTT

v_call: TRBV7-2
clone_size: few
d_call: .
j_call: TRBJ1-2
cdr3_aa: CASSLDIPGYTF
cdr3_nt: TGTGCCAGCAGCTTAGATATTCCTGGCTACACCTTC

v_call: TRBV19
clone_size: .
d_call: .
j_call: TRBJ2-3
cdr3_aa: CASSIRKGADTQYF
cdr3_nt: TGTGCCAGTAGTATACGAAAAGGGGCGGATACGCAGTATTTT

v_call: TRBV7-9
clone_size: .
d_call: TRBD2
j_call: TRBJ2-1
cdr3_aa: CASSLASGRAIDNEQFF
cdr3_nt: TGTGCCAGCAGCTTGGCTAGCGGGAGGGCCATTGATAATGAGCAGTTCTTC

v_call: TRBV4-1
clone_size: .
d_call: TRBD1
j_call: TRBJ2-7
cdr3_aa: CASSPGQGARYEQYF
cdr3_nt: TGCGCCAGCAGCCCGGGACAGGGGGCGCGGTACGAGCAGTACTTC

v_call: TRBV9
clone_size: .
d_call: .
j_call: TRBJ2-7
cdr3_aa: CASSPHGWQGVNEQYF
cdr3_nt: TGTGCCAGCAGCCCCCATGGGTGGCAGGGCGTCAACGAGCAGTACTTC

v_call: TRBV5-1
clone_size: .
d_call: .
j_call: TRBJ1-5
cdr3_aa: CASSLGAGQPQHF
cdr3_nt: TGCGCCAGCAGCCTGGGAGCGGGTCAGCCCCAGCATTTT

v_call: TRBV11-2
clone_size: few
d_call: .
j_call: TRBJ1-2
cdr3_aa: CASSLVRDYYGYTF
cdr3_nt: TGTGCCAGCAGCTTAGTCCGGGATTACTATGGCTACACCTTC

v_call: TRBV7-2
clone_size: few
d_call: .
j_call: TRBJ1-4
cdr3_aa: CASSQTGFWKLFF
cdr3_nt: TGTGCCAGCAGCCAAACAGGGTTCTGGAAACTGTTTTTT

v_call: TRBV7-2
clone_size: few
d_call: TRBD1
j_call: TRBJ2-7
cdr3_aa: CASSSQGHEQYF
cdr3_nt: TGTGCCAGCAGCTCACAGGGGCACGAGCAGTACTTC

v_call: TRBV7-6
clone_size: .
d_call: TRBD2
j_call: TRBJ2-3
cdr3_aa: CASSLRTSGDTDTQYF
cdr3_nt: TGTGCCAGCAGCCTTCGCACTAGCGGGGACACAGATACGCAGTATTTT

v_call: TRBV14
clone_size: .
d_call: .
j_call: TRBJ1-4
cdr3_aa: CASSGQPLPNEKLFF
cdr3_nt: TGTGCCAGCTCCGGACAGCCCCTCCCTAATGAAAAACTGTTTTTT

v_call: TRBV18
clone_size: few
d_call: .
j_call: TRBJ2-3
cdr3_aa: CASSPAALHLADTQYF
cdr3_nt: TGTGCCAGCTCCCCCGCGGCATTACACCTCGCAGATACGCAGTATTTT

v_call: TRBV5-6
clone_size: .
d_call: TRBD1
j_call: TRBJ2-7
cdr3_aa: CASSFRDRVSSYEQYF
cdr3_nt: TGTGCCAGCAGCTTCCGGGACAGGGTGAGCTCCTACGAGCAGTACTTC

v_call: TRBV2
clone_size: few
d_call: TRBD1
j_call: TRBJ2-7
cdr3_aa: CASSPGQGFYEQYF
cdr3_nt: TGTGCCAGCAGTCCTGGACAGGGCTTTTACGAGCAGTACTTC

v_call: TRBV5-5
clone_size: few
d_call: TRBD1
j_call: TRBJ2-5
cdr3_aa: CASSQHRGETQYF
cdr3_nt: TGTGCCAGCAGTCAGCACAGGGGTGAGACCCAGTACTTC

v_call: TRBV11-2
clone_size: .
d_call: .
j_call: TRBJ1-5
cdr3_aa: CASSLAESQPQHF
cdr3_nt: TGTGCCAGCAGCTTAGCAGAAAGTCAGCCCCAGCATTTT

v_call: TRBV7-2
clone_size: few
d_call: .
j_call: TRBJ1-2
cdr3_aa: CASARVVINYGYTF
cdr3_nt: TGTGCCAGCGCCCGAGTTGTCATTAACTATGGCTACACCTTC

v_call: TRBV6-5
clone_size: .
d_call: TRBD1
j_call: TRBJ2-7
cdr3_aa: CASSYGTGTTYEQYF
cdr3_nt: TGTGCCAGCAGTTATGGGACAGGCACAACCTACGAGCAGTACTTC

v_call: TRBV5-1
clone_size: few
d_call: TRBD1
j_call: TRBJ2-3
cdr3_aa: CASSLVFGTGARDTQYF
cdr3_nt: TGCGCCAGCAGCTTGGTCTTCGGGACAGGGGCCCGGGATACGCAGTATTTT

v_call: TRBV28
clone_size: .
d_call: TRBD2
j_call: TRBJ2-7
cdr3_aa: CASSLVGTSGNYEQYF
cdr3_nt: TGTGCCAGCAGTTTAGTAGGGACTAGCGGGAACTACGAGCAGTACTTC

v_call: TRBV7-9
clone_size: few
d_call: .
j_call: TRBJ1-1
cdr3_aa: CASSPGAQDTEAFF
cdr3_nt: TGTGCCAGCAGCCCAGGGGCTCAGGACACTGAAGCTTTCTTT

v_call: TRBV10-3
clone_size: few
d_call: .
j_call: TRBJ2-3
cdr3_aa: CAIKQVGHTDTQYF
cdr3_nt: TGTGCCATCAAGCAAGTCGGACACACAGATACGCAGTATTTT

v_call: TRBV15
clone_size: .
d_call: TRBD2
j_call: TRBJ2-7
cdr3_aa: CATSPRGGQGYYEQYF
cdr3_nt: TGTGCCACCAGCCCCCGGGGGGGGCAGGGTTACTACGAGCAGTACTTC

v_call: TRBV18
clone_size: few
d_call: TRBD1
j_call: TRBJ2-7
cdr3_aa: CASSPGTVGIYEQYF
cdr3_nt: TGTGCCAGCTCACCCGGGACAGTTGGGATCTACGAGCAGTACTTC

v_call: TRBV6-5
clone_size: .
d_call: TRBD1
j_call: TRBJ1-1
cdr3_aa: CASRQLRQGGTFF
cdr3_nt: TGTGCCAGCAGGCAGCTAAGACAGGGGGGAACTTTCTTT

v_call: TRBV18
clone_size: once
d_call: .
j_call: TRBJ2-5
cdr3_aa: CASSPMEKETQYF
cdr3_nt: TGTGCCAGCTCACCAATGGAGAAAGAGACCCAGTACTTC